The clone carrying this T cell receptor (beta chain) occurred once. Its antigen remains unknown. The data derive from a study of cytomegalovirus exposure and HLA in healthy donors. Findings of the study overall: Confirmation was obtained in vitro that three CMV-associated chains are specific for CMV antigens. Cytomegalovirus-associated status was assigned to about 150 TCR beta chains. Subsequent analysis revealed that first-cohort TCR clusters tended to co-occur in the approximately 120 validation repertoires. For most TCR sequences rarity was the rule, although some public TCRs occurred in many donors.

The CDR3 has 13 amino acids. With 8 bases removed from V and 0 bases from J, the gap between germline ends came to 11 bases. CDR1 SQVTM and CDR2 ANQGSEA come from the germline V gene. Generated by immunoSEQ multiplex PCR, the TCRdb table keeps only in-frame clones and is missing some. Among approximately 58,000 clones listed, roughly 94% were seen once. The receptor was derived from a woman between 18 and 30 years old in good health and CMV-seropositive. This sequence joins TRBV29-1 and TRBJ2-1, with a possible D match to TRBD1 (5 bases). The specimen sequenced was PBMCs. The DNA for the CDR3 is TGCAGCTTACGGACAAGCTCCTACAATGAGCAGTTCTTC. It codes for CSLRTSSYNEQFF.